Listed below are T cell receptor beta chains from one sample, sequenced in a study of blood T cells in healthy people across ages. TCRdb called the 5' RACE reads again in MiXCR, with one record for every CDR3 protein. The sample has approximately 780,000 distinct CDR3 sequences, roughly 25% seen once. The same sample was also used in a study of T cells of mothers and their children.

The specimen was blood. These receptors were collected from a boy between 10 and 17 years old in good health. Both conserved end residues are part of each CDR3. D genes are given only for firm matches. The size entry is marked missing in some rows and otherwise reads once, few, many or a size class.

d_call,clone_size,v_call,j_call,cdr3_nt,cdr3_aa
TRBD1,few,TRBV10-3,TRBJ1-1,TGTGCCATCAGTGATGTTCGAACCGGGACAGGGTCAAACACTGAAGCTTTCTTT,CAISDVRTGTGSNTEAFF
.,many,TRBV19,TRBJ2-4,TGTGCCAGTAGTCTTTGGGCACTCGGAGCCAAAAACATTCAGTACTTC,CASSLWALGAKNIQYF
.,.,TRBV11-2,TRBJ2-1,TGTGCCAGCAGCCCCCTAAGAAAGGGCAATGAGCAGTTCTTC,CASSPLRKGNEQFF
.,.,TRBV6-5,TRBJ1-2,TGTGCCAGCAGTTACAATCCCGACAGCTCCGACTATGGCTACACCTTC,CASSYNPDSSDYGYTF
.,.,TRBV20-1,TRBJ1-3,TGCAGTGCTAGAGATCCCAACACCATATATTTT,CSARDPNTIYF
.,once,TRBV5-8,TRBJ2-3,TGTGCCAGCAGCCGGGGGACAGCAGATACGCAGTATTTT,CASSRGTADTQYF
.,few,TRBV7-8,TRBJ2-5,TGTGCCAGCCGCGGGCTAGTGGGGCAAGAGACCCAGTACTTC,CASRGLVGQETQYF
TRBD1,.,TRBV20-1,TRBJ2-1,TGCAGTGCAACCGGCCAGGGGGTTGGCTACAATGAGCAGTTCTTC,CSATGQGVGYNEQFF
TRBD1,.,TRBV10-3,TRBJ1-5,TGTGCCATCAGTAACAGGGGAGGGGATCAGCCCCAGCATTTT,CAISNRGGDQPQHF
.,.,TRBV5-1,TRBJ2-4,TGCGCCAGCAGCTTGTATGGGGGAGACATTCAGTACTTC,CASSLYGGDIQYF
.,.,TRBV9,TRBJ2-1,TGTGCCAGCAGCATCGGAGAAGGAAGTTTAGGACAGATCGGGCAGTTCTTC,CASSIGEGSLGQIGQFF
TRBD2,.,TRBV20-1,TRBJ2-3,TGCAGTGCCAAGAGCGGGATTGGAAGCACAGATACGCAGTATTTT,CSAKSGIGSTDTQYF
.,few,TRBV12-3/TRBV12-4,TRBJ1-4,TGTGCCAGCAGTTTCGGGATCCAGGGTAATGAAAAACTGTTTTTT,CASSFGIQGNEKLFF
.,.,TRBV29-1,TRBJ2-1,TGCAGCGTGGCCCGGACAGTAACGTTGACCGAGCAGTTCTTC,CSVARTVTLTEQFF
.,.,TRBV29-1,TRBJ2-7,TGCAGCGTTGAAGGGCAGGGGGGGTCCTACGAGCAGTACTTC,CSVEGQGGSYEQYF
TRBD2,few,TRBV15,TRBJ2-3,TGTGCCACCAGCAGCCCTAGCGGGGGGGTCACAGATACGCAGTATTTT,CATSSPSGGVTDTQYF
.,.,TRBV12-3/TRBV12-4,TRBJ2-1,TGTGCCAGCAGTTCCGGGGCCCAAAATGAGCAGTTCTTC,CASSSGAQNEQFF
.,.,TRBV5-1,TRBJ2-1,TGCGCCAGCAGCTTGGCACAGGGCTATGAGCAGTTCTTC,CASSLAQGYEQFF
.,few,TRBV4-2,TRBJ2-1,TGTGCCAGCAGCCAAGAGGGCGGGTGCCACTCCTACAATGAGCAGTTCTTC,CASSQEGGCHSYNEQFF
.,few,TRBV7-6,TRBJ2-7,TGTGCCAGCAGCTTAGACGCGGGCCTCCCCCCCCACCTCTACGAGCAGTACTTC,CASSLDAGLPPHLYEQYF
TRBD2,few,TRBV11-2,TRBJ2-5,TGTGCCAGCAGCATCTTAGCGGGCGTTGAGACCCAGTACTTC,CASSILAGVETQYF
TRBD1,.,TRBV7-9,TRBJ1-2,TGTGCCAGCAGCTTATTAGGGGGCAGGCCCTCTCCTAACTATGGCTACACCTTC,CASSLLGGRPSPNYGYTF